This paragraph covers one TCR beta chain sequence. Antigen: not known. Repertoires were generated with immunoSEQ multiplex PCR, while TCRdb's copy carries only in-frame clones and drops some. The table lists tens of thousands of clones, nearly 80% of them singletons. The record originates from a study of memory CD4+ T cells and cytomegalovirus serostatus. Single viable CD3+CD4+CD8-CD45RO+ cells were sorted as the memory CD4+ T cells. Study-wide results and limits: Median bootstrapped AUC for CMV status was just over 0.94 originally, less than 0.93 US-trained.

Source material: memory CD4+ T cells from blood. The sequence came from an adult in good health and CMV-seronegative.

CDR3 region: CASSRDLYGYTF. As DNA, the CDR3 is TGTGCCAGCAGTCGGGACCTCTATGGCTACACCTTC. V and J are TRBV2 and TRBJ1-2; weak D call: TRBD1 (5 bases). V was trimmed by 5 bases and J by 4 bases, leaving 8 bases between them. Germline assignment: CDR1 SNHLY and CDR2 FYNNEI. The CDR3 sequence is 12 residues long.